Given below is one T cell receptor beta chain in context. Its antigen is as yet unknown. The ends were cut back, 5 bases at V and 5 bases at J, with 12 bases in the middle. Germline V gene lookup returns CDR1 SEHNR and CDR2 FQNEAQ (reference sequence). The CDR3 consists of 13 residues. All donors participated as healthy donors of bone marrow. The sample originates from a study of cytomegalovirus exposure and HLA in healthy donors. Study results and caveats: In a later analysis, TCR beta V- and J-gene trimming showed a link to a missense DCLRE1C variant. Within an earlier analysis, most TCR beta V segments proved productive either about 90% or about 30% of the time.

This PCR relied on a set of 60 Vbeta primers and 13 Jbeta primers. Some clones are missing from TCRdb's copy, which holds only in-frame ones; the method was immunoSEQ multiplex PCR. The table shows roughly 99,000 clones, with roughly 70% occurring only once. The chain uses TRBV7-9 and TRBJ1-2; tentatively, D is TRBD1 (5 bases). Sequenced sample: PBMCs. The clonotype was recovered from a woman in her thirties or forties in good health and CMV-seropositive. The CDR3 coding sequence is TGTGCCAGCAGCGCACAGGTGCCGTATGGCTACACCTTC. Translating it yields CASSAQVPYGYTF.